Listed below are T cell receptor beta chains from one sample, sequenced in a study of cytomegalovirus exposure and HLA in healthy donors. Sequencing used immunoSEQ multiplex PCR; TCRdb keeps in-frame clones, though not all of them. The repertoire consists of approximately 140,000 clones, with approximately 85% occurring once and the leading ten covering just under 6.5%. Source material: PBMCs. These receptors were collected from a man in his fifties or sixties in good health and CMV-seropositive. The CDR3 runs from the conserved cysteine through the conserved F or W. A D gene is named only where the DNA matches it firmly. Some rows mark clone size as missing; the rest say once, few, many or name a class of expanded clone.

clone size	CDR3 length	J gene	V gene	D gene	CDR3 DNA	CDR3 protein
-	15	TRBJ2-7	TRBV5-1	-	TGCGCCAGCAGCTTGGGGCGACTAGGGGACTACGAGCAGTACTTC	CASSLGRLGDYEQYF
-	16	TRBJ2-7	TRBV5-1	TRBD2	TGCGCCAGCAGTCCCGTAGCGGGAGTGAGCTCCTACGAGCAGTACTTC	CASSPVAGVSSYEQYF
few	16	TRBJ2-5	TRBV9	TRBD1	TGTGCCAGCAGCGAGTTTACCGGGACAGGCCAAGAGACCCAGTACTTC	CASSEFTGTGQETQYF
-	14	TRBJ1-1	TRBV6-4	TRBD1	TGTGCCAGCAAGAGAACAGGGGGGAGCACTGAAGCTTTCTTT	CASKRTGGSTEAFF
-	13	TRBJ2-7	TRBV30	-	TGTGCCTGGAGTGTACTGGCCGGGGGCGAGCAGTACTTC	CAWSVLAGGEQYF
-	13	TRBJ1-1	TRBV2	-	TGTGCCAGCAGTGTGACAGAGAACACTGAAGCTTTCTTT	CASSVTENTEAFF
-	14	TRBJ2-7	TRBV5-1	TRBD1	TGCGCCAGCAGCCTGAGACAGGGGGTCGGCGAGCAGTACTTC	CASSLRQGVGEQYF
once	13	TRBJ2-7	TRBV2	-	TGTGCCAGGGGGGGGACAGGCGGAGTCGAGCAGTACTTC	CARGGTGGVEQYF
-	16	TRBJ2-5	TRBV6-6	-	TGTGCCAGCACTCGATTTGCCCAGAACCTTCAAGAGACCCAGTACTTC	CASTRFAQNLQETQYF
-	15	TRBJ2-1	TRBV7-6	TRBD2	TGTGCCAGCAGCTTAGTGGCTAGCGGGAGTAATGAGCAGTTCTTC	CASSLVASGSNEQFF